This T cell receptor (beta chain) emerged from a study of tumor-infiltrating lymphocytes in primary liver carcinoma. About the study: Sequencing of the samples generated roughly 3.5 to 7.13 million productive TCRbeta reads, with similar yields across tissue types. Whole-study results and caveats: Relative to blood, tumors carried a significantly larger fraction of the repertoire in their top 250 clones (p = 0.039). There were only about 8-25% of top clones found in all five tumor regions. Compared with tumor region pairs, tumor-adjacent and tumor-blood pairs overlapped less.

Each 20-30 mg portion of unsorted bulk tissue served as the source for co-extraction of RNA and DNA. The CDR3 has 12 residues. Germline V gene data show CDR1 as SGHAT and CDR2 as FQNNGV. A remark on this clonotype: What it binds is unknown. A much larger clonotype is one base distant, so this may be a read error.

Starting from approximately 470 ng of total RNA, TCR beta cDNA was produced with a primer in the constant region. The TCR beta library was amplified through three nested multiplex PCR rounds in a modified ARM-PCR procedure. Both of the initial two PCR rounds ran for around 9 cycles and employed TRBV1-TRBV30 forward primers alongside a C-beta reverse primer. From the multiplex PCR reads, TCRdb called clonotypes with MiXCR, one entry per CDR3 protein. This table has fewer than 250,000 distinct CDR3 sequences, just under 85% appearing once. Sequencing was carried out using tumor tissue from primary liver carcinoma. The receptor's source is a man aged 40-55 years with primary liver carcinoma and hepatitis B virus infection. The chain joins TRBV11-2 to TRBJ2-3; D unclear. The CDR3 loop reads CASSALTHTQYF. The CDR3 DNA follows: TGTGCCAGCAGCGCTCTCACACATACGCAGTATTTT.